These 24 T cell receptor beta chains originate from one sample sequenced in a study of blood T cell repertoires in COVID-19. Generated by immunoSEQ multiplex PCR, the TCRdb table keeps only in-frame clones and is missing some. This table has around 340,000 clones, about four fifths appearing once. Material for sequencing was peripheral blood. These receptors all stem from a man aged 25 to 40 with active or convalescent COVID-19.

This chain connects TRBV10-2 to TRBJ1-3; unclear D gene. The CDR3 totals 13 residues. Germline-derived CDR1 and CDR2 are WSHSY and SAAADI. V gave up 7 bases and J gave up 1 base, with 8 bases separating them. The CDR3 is CASKGGSGNTIYF. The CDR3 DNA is TGCGCCAGCAAGGGAGGTTCTGGAAACACCATATATTTT.

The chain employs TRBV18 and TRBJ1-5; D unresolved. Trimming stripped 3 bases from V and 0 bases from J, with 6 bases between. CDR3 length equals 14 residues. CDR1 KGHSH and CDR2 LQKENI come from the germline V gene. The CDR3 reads CASSPQYSNQPQHF. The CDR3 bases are TGTGCCAGCTCACCGCAGTATAGCAATCAGCCCCAGCATTTT.

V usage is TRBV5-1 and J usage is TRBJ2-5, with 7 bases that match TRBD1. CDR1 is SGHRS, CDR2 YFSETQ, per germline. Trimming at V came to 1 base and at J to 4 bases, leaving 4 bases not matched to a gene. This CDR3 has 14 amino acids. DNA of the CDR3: TGCGCCAGCAGCTTGCGAGGGGGCCGAGAGACCCAGTACTTC. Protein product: CASSLRGGRETQYF.

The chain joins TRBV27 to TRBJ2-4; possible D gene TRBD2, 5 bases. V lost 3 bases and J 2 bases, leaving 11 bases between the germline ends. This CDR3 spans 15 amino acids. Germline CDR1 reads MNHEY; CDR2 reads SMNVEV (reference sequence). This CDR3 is CASSFRSGTKNIQYF. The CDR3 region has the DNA TGTGCCAGCAGTTTTAGATCCGGGACCAAAAACATTCAGTACTTC.

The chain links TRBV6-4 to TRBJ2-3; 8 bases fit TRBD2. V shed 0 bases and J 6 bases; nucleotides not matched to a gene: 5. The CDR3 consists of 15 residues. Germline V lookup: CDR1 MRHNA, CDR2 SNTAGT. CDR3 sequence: CASSDSTGGKDTQYF. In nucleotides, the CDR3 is TGTGCCAGCAGTGACTCAACGGGGGGGAAGGATACGCAGTATTTT.

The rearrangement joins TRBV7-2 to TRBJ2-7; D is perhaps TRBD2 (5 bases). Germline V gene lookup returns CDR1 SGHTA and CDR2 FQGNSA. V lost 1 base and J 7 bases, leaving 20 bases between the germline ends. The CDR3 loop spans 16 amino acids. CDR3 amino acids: CASSLVGGSFLGEQYF. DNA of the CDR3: TGTGCCAGCAGCTTAGTAGGAGGCTCGTTTCTGGGGGAGCAGTACTTC.

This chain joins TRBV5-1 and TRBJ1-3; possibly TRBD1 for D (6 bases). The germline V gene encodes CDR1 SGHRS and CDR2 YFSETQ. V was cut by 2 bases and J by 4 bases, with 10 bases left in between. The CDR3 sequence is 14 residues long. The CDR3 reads CASSFSGEGNTIYF. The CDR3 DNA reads TGCGCCAGCAGCTTCTCAGGGGAAGGAAACACCATATATTTT.

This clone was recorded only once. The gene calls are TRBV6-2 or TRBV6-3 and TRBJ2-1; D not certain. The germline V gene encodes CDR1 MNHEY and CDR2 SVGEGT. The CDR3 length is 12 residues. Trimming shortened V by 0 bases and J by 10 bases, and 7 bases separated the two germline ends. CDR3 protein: CASSYSLREQFF. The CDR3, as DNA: TGTGCCAGCAGTTACTCGTTGCGGGAGCAGTTCTTC.

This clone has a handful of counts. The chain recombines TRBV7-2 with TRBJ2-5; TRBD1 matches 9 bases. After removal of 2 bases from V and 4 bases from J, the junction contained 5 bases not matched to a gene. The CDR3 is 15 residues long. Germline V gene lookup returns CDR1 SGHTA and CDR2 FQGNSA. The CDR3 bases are TGTGCCAGCAGCTTACATGGGGGACAGGGAGAGACCCAGTACTTC. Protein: CASSLHGGQGETQYF.

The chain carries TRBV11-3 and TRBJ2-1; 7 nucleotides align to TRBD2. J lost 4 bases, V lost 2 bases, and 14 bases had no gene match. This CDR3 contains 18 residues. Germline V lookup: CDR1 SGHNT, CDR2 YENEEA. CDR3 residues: CASSLPLRELAEYNEQFF. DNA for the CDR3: TGTGCCAGCAGCTTACCCCTACGAGAGCTAGCGGAGTACAATGAGCAGTTCTTC.

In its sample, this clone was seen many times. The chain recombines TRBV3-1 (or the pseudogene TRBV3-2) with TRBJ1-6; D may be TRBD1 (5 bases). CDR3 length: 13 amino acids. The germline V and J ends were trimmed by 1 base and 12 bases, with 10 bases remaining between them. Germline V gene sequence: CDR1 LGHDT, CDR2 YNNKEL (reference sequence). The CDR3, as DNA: TGTGCCAGCAGCCAAGTTCCCCAGGGACCCCTCCACTTT. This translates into CASSQVPQGPLHF.

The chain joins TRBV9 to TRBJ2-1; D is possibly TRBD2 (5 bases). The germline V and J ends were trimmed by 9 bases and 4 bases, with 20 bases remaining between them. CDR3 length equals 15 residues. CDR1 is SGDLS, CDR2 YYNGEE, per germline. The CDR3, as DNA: TGTGCCACCCCCCCGAGGAGAGGGATATACAATGAGCAGTTCTTC. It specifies CATPPRRGIYNEQFF.

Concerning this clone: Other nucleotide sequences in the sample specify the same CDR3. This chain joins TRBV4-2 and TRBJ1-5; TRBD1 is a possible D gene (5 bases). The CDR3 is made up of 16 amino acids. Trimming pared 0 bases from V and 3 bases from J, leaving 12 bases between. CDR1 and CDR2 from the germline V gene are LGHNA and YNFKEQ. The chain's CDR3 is CASSQEGGTVNQPQHF. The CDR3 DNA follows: TGTGCCAGCAGCCAAGAGGGGGGAACGGTCAATCAGCCCCAGCATTTT.

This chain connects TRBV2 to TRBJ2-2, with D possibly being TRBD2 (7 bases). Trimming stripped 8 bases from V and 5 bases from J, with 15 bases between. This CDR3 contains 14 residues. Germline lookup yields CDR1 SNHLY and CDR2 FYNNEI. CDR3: CASGGGGETGELFF. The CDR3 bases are TGTGCCAGCGGGGGGGGCGGAGAAACCGGGGAGCTGTTTTTT. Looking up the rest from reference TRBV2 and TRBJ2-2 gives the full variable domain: EPEVTQTPSHQVTQMGQEVILRCVPISNHLYFYWYRQILGQKVEFLVSFYNNEISEKSEIFDDQFSVERPDGSNFTLKIRSTKLEDSAMYFCASGGGGETGELFFGEGSRLTVL.

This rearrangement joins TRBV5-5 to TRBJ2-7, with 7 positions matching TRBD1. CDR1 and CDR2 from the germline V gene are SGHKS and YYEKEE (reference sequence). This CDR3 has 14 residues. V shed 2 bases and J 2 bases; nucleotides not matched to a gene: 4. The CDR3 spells CASSFRDSTYEQYF. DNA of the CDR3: TGTGCCAGCAGCTTCAGGGACAGTACCTACGAGCAGTACTTC.

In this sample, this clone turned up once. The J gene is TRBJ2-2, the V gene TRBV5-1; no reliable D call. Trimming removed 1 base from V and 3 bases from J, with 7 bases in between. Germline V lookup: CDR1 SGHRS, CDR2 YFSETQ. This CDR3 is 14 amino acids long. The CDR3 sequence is CASSLSYHTGELFF. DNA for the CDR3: TGCGCCAGCAGCTTGTCCTATCACACCGGGGAGCTGTTTTTT.

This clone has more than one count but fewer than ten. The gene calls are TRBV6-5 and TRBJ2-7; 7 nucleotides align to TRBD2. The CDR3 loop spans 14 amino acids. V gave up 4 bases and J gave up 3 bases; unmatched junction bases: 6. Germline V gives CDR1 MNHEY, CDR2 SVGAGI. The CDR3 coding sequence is TGTGCCAGCAGTTCCGGGGACTACAACTACGAGCAGTACTTC. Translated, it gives CASSSGDYNYEQYF.

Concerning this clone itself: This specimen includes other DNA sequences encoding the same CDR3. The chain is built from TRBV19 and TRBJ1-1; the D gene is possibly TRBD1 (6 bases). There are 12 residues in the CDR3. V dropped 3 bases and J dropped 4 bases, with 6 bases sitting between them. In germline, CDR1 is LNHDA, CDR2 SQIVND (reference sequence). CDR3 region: CASSIRGTEAFF. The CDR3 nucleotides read TGTGCCAGTAGTATCAGGGGCACTGAAGCTTTCTTT.

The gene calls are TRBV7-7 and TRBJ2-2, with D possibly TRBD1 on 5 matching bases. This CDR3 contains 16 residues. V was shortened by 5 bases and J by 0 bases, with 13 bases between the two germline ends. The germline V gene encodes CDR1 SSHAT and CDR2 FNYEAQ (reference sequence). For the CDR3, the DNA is TGTGCCAGCAGCGTATCCCTGGGGCCGAACACCGGGGAGCTGTTTTTT. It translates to CASSVSLGPNTGELFF.

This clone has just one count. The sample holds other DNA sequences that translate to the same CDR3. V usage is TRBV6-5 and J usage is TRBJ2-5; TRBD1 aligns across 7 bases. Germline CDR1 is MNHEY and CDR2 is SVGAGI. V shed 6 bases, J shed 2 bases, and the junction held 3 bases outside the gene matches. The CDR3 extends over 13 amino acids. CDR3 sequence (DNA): TGTGCCAGCAGGGGGACAGCACAAGAGACCCAGTACTTC. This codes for CASRGTAQETQYF.

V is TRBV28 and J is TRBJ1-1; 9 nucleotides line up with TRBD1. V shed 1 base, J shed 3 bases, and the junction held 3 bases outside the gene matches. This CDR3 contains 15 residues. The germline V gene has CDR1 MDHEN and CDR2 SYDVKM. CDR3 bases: TGTGCCAGCAGTTTATCGGGACAGGGTTACACTGAAGCTTTCTTT. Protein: CASSLSGQGYTEAFF. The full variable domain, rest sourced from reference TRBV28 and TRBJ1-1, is DVKVTQSSRYLVKRTGEKVFLECVQDMDHENMFWYRQDPGLGLRLIYFSYDVKMKEKGDIPEGYSVSREKKERFSLILESASTNQTSMYLCASSLSGQGYTEAFFGQGTRLTVV.

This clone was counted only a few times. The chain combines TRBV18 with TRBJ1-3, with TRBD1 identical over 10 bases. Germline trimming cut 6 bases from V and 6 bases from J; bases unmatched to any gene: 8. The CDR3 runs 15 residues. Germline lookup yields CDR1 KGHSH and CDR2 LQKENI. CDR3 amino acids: CASSPGTGEANTIYF. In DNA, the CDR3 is TGTGCCAGCTCCCCGGGGACAGGGGAAGCAAACACCATATATTTT.

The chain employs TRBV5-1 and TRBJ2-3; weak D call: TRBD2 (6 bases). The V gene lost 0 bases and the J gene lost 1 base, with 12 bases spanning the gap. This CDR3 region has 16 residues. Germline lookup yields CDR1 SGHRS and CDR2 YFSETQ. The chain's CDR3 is CASSLEGRGGTDTQYF. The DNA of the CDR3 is TGCGCCAGCAGCTTGGAAGGGCGGGGCGGCACAGATACGCAGTATTTT.

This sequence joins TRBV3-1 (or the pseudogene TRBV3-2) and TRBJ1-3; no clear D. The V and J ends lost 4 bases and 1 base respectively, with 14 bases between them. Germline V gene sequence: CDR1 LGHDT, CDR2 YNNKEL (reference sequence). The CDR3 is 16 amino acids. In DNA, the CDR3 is TGTGCCAGCAGCCCTTACGAGGTGGGTTCTGGAAACACCATATATTTT. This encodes CASSPYEVGSGNTIYF.